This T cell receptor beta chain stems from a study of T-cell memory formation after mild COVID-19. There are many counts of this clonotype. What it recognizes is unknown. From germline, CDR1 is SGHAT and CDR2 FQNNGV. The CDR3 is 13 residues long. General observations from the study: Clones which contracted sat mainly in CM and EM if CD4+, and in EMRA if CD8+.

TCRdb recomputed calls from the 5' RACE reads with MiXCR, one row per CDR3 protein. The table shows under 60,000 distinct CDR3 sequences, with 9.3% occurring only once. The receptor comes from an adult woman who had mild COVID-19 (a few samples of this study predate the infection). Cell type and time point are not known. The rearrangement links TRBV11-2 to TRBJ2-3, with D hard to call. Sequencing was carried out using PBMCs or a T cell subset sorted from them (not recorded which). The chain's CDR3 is CAVGATATDTQYF. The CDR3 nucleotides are TGTGCTGTAGGTGCGACGGCGACAGATACGCAGTATTTT.